The next 10 T cell receptor beta chains were all read from a single sample in a study of molecular identifiers for immune sequencing clone quantification. TCRdb processed the PCR reads anew with MiXCR; each CDR3 protein has one entry. Of about 40,000 distinct CDR3 sequences detected, 24% appear once; the ten largest clones hold about 0.93%. The sequenced sample consisted of naive CD8+ T cells from blood, with Jurkat cell RNA spiked in. The subset here: FACS-sorted CD8+CD4-CCR7+CD45RA+ naive T cells. The receptors come from a human donor in good health. Some libraries in this study had Jurkat cell RNA spiked in.

This clonotype was found many times. The V call is TRBV30, the J call TRBJ1-4; a possible D gene is TRBD1 (5 bases). The CDR3 consists of 15 residues. Trimming took 5 bases from V and 0 from J, leaving 13 bases between them. Germline CDR1 reads GTSNPN; CDR2 reads SVGIG (reference sequence). This CDR3 reads CAWGSGAATNEKLFF. For the CDR3, the DNA is TGTGCCTGGGGTTCCGGGGCCGCAACTAATGAAAAACTGTTTTTT.

This clonotype was counted at least ten times. This rearrangement joins TRBV5-6 to TRBJ2-7; D gene uncertain. The germline CDR1 and CDR2 sequences are SGHDT and YYEEEE. The CDR3 sequence is 13 residues long. Trimming removed 6 bases from V and 3 bases from J, with 13 bases in between. CDR3 sequence (DNA): TGTGCCAGCATGGGTCCATTCCGCTACGAGCAGTACTTC. This codes for CASMGPFRYEQYF.

This clonotype was seen at least ten times. This sequence joins TRBV28 and TRBJ2-3, with 9 bases aligning to TRBD2. The CDR3 consists of 17 residues. The germline gives CDR1 MDHEN, CDR2 SYDVKM. Trimming cost V 5 bases and J 2 bases; bases outside gene matches: 11. In DNA, the CDR3 is TGTGCCAGCAGTCCACACCGACTAGCGGACAACACAGATACGCAGTATTTT. Its translation is CASSPHRLADNTDTQYF.

This clonotype was detected many times. The chain carries TRBV7-6 and TRBJ2-3; 9 positions match TRBD1. The CDR3 covers 15 residues. V was clipped by 5 bases and J by 1 base; unmatched bases: 4. Germline assignment: CDR1 SGHVS and CDR2 FNYEAQ. CDR3 region: CASSRDRERTDTQYF. The CDR3 DNA sequence: TGTGCCAGCAGCCGGGACAGGGAACGCACAGATACGCAGTATTTT. Based on the CDR3 plus reference TRBV7-6 and TRBJ2-3, the full variable domain is GAGVSQSPRYKVTKRGQDVALRCDPISGHVSLYWYRQALGQGPEFLTYFNYEAQQDKSGLPNDRFSAERPEGSISTLTIQRTEQRDSAMYRCASSRDRERTDTQYFGPGTRLTVL.

A remark on this clonotype: A much larger clone differs from this one at a single base, so this may be a read error. The J gene is TRBJ1-1, the V gene TRBV20-1; no definite D call. V shed 0 bases and J shed 1 base, with 12 bases lying between them. The CDR3 sequence is 15 residues long. Per the germline V gene, CDR1 is DFQATT and CDR2 is SNEGSKA (reference sequence). CDR3 in amino acids: CSARDREIANTEAFF. The CDR3 coding sequence is TGCAGTGCTAGAGATCGGGAGATAGCGAACACTGAAGCTTTCTTT.

This clonotype was seen a handful of times. The chain is built from TRBV3-1 and TRBJ1-2; 8 bases match TRBD1. Losses at the gene ends were 5 bases for V and 3 bases for J; bases not matched to a gene: 14. Germline V gene data show CDR1 as LGHDT and CDR2 as YNNKEL (reference sequence). This CDR3 spans 17 amino acids. CDR3 protein: CASSENQGASGDYGYTF. CDR3 nucleotides: TGTGCCAGCAGCGAAAATCAGGGGGCGAGTGGTGACTATGGCTACACCTTC.

This clonotype is medium-sized within its sample. V usage is TRBV7-2 and J usage is TRBJ1-1; TRBD1 is a possible D gene (6 bases). The CDR3 runs to 13 residues. V was clipped by 6 bases and J by 5 bases, with 13 bases between them. Per the germline V gene, CDR1 is SGHTA and CDR2 is FQGNSA. CDR3 amino acids: CASSPSRGTEAFF. The DNA for the CDR3 is TGTGCCAGCAGTCCGAGCAGGGGAACTGAAGCTTTCTTT. Based on the CDR3 plus reference TRBV7-2 and TRBJ1-1, the full variable domain is GAGVSQSPSNKVTEKGKDVELRCDPISGHTALYWYRQSLGQGLEFLIYFQGNSAPDKSGLPSDRFSAERTGGSVSTLTIQRTQQEDSAVYLCASSPSRGTEAFFGQGTRLTVV.

This clonotype occurred many times. The CDR3 region has the DNA TGTGCCAGCACCCAGGGGGCGGGAAGGTTTACTGAAGCTTTCTTT. Translated: CASTQGAGRFTEAFF. This sequence joins TRBV9 and TRBJ1-1; TRBD1 aligns across 8 bases. Germline V gene lookup returns CDR1 SGDLS and CDR2 YYNGEE. This CDR3 is 15 amino acids long. With 6 bases clipped from V and 5 bases from J, the junction kept 12 bases outside the gene matches.

The rearrangement joins TRBV6-5 to TRBJ2-2; D gene uncertain. The CDR3 runs 13 residues. Germline-derived CDR1 and CDR2 are MNHEY and SVGAGI. With 5 bases removed from V and 4 bases from J, the gap between germline ends came to 8 bases. The CDR3 bases are TGTGCCAGCAGTCCCGTTACCACCGGGGAGCTGTTTTTT. It specifies CASSPVTTGELFF.

Ten or more counts support this clonotype. The chain uses TRBV6-1 and TRBJ2-2, with 8 bases aligning to TRBD2. The CDR3 totals 17 residues. Germline trimming cut 1 base from V and 7 bases from J; bases unmatched to any gene: 11. CDR1 is MNHNS, CDR2 SASEGT, per germline. The DNA for the CDR3 is TGTGCCAGCAGTGAAGATTTGGGACTAGTTTCGGTCGGGGAGCTGTTTTTT. This sequence encodes CASSEDLGLVSVGELFF.